Each of the 14 T cell receptor beta chains below was sequenced from the same sample in a study of blood T cell repertoires in COVID-19. The repertoire was sequenced with immunoSEQ multiplex PCR; TCRdb's copy has only in-frame clones and lacks some. The sample has about 300,000 clones; approximately 83% are singletons. Sequenced: PBMCs or T cells enriched from blood (not recorded which). All receptors derive from a man aged 30-40 years who had recovered from COVID-19.

DNA of the CDR3: TGCGCCAGCAGTGAGGGCAGGGGATATCAGCCCCAGCATTTT. Residues: CASSEGRGYQPQHF. V usage is TRBV10-2 and J usage is TRBJ1-5, with D possibly matching TRBD1 (6 bases). V was cut by 2 bases and J by 5 bases, with 10 bases left in between. CDR3 size: 14 residues. The germline V gene encodes CDR1 WSHSY and CDR2 SAAADI.

The chain has TRBV5-6 and TRBJ2-7; 8 bases fit TRBD2. The V gene's germline CDR1 is SGHDT and CDR2 YYEEEE. This CDR3 spans 16 amino acids. The V segment lost 5 bases and the J segment 2 bases; nucleotides outside the gene matches: 12. The CDR3 nucleotides read TGTGCCAGCAGACGAGGGGATAGCGGGGCTACCTACGAGCAGTACTTC. Protein: CASRRGDSGATYEQYF.

The chain is built from TRBV21-1 and TRBJ1-4. TRBV21-1 is a listed pseudogene. CDR3 size: 14 residues. The CDR3 region has the DNA TGTGCCAGCAGCAAAGATGCGGTGAATGAAAAACTGTTTTTT. As protein: CASSKDAVNEKLFF.

The chain links TRBV7-2 to TRBJ1-6; TRBD1 agrees at 7 bases. V was pared by 1 base and J by 10 bases, with 7 bases of the junction left unmatched. The CDR3 runs 15 residues. CDR1 SGHTA and CDR2 FQGNSA come from the germline V gene. This chain's CDR3 is CASSLGPGGISPLHF. The CDR3 DNA follows: TGTGCCAGCAGCTTAGGACCAGGGGGAATCTCACCCCTCCACTTT.

Details on this clone: An end of the junction does not agree with germline; a read error may underlie this. This chain links TRBV30 with TRBJ1-6, with D perhaps matching TRBD1 (5 bases). Germline CDR1 and CDR2: GTSNPN and SVGIG (reference sequence). CDR3 length: 11 amino acids. CDR3 loop: CAWSPGGTFRF. The CDR3 DNA sequence: TGTGCCTGGAGTCCCGGGGGGACTTTCCGATTT.

The CDR3 coding sequence is TGTGCCAGCAGTCGACAGGGGGCGAGCGACGAGCAGTACTTC. It translates to CASSRQGASDEQYF. The V and J genes are TRBV7-8 and TRBJ2-7; TRBD1 matches at 10 bases. Germline V CDR1 and CDR2: SGHVS, FQNEAQ. This CDR3 region has 14 residues. V trimming: 6 bases; J trimming: 5 bases; junction bases outside the gene matches: 7.

The chain uses TRBV7-3 and TRBJ2-1, with 10 bases fitting TRBD2. The V and J ends lost 1 base and 6 bases, in that order; junction bases with no gene match: 3. The germline V gene has CDR1 SGHTA and CDR2 FQGTGA. CDR3 size: 15 residues. The CDR3 DNA reads as TGTGCCAGCAGCTTAATAGCGGGGGGAATCAATGAGCAGTTCTTC. Encoded protein: CASSLIAGGINEQFF.

V is TRBV5-1 and J is TRBJ2-3, with 11 bases identical to TRBD2. In germline, CDR1 is SGHRS, CDR2 YFSETQ. V lost 4 bases, J lost 6 bases, and 4 bases stayed unmatched. The CDR3 is 14 residues long. The CDR3 here is CASSGLAGGDTQYF. CDR3 bases: TGCGCCAGCAGCGGTTTAGCGGGGGGGGATACGCAGTATTTT.

As DNA, the CDR3 is TGCGCCAGCAGCCAACTGCTAGCGGGGGCATTCGAGACCCAGTACTTC. This codes for CASSQLLAGAFETQYF. The chain has TRBV4-3 and TRBJ2-5; TRBD2 agrees at 10 bases. Germline V gives CDR1 LGHNA, CDR2 YSLEER. V lost 2 bases and J lost 5; bases outside the gene matches: 8. The CDR3 extends over 16 amino acids.

The chain recombines TRBV6-2 or TRBV6-3 with TRBJ1-6; D not resolved. V was cut by 1 base and J by 5 bases, with 6 bases left in between. Germline assignment: CDR1 MNHEY and CDR2 SVGEGT. The CDR3 spans 14 residues. CDR3 nucleotide sequence: TGTGCCAGCAGTTACTGGCAGGATAATTCACCCCTCCACTTT. Translated, it gives CASSYWQDNSPLHF.

The rearrangement links TRBV30 to TRBJ1-1; D gene unclear. The CDR3 sequence is 12 residues long. Germline V lookup: CDR1 GTSNPN, CDR2 SVGIG (reference sequence). The V end lost 5 bases, the J end lost 4 bases, and 11 bases lay between the germline ends. The CDR3 DNA follows: TGTGCCTGGGTCGGTGGCGGCACTGAAGCTTTCTTT. It yields the protein CAWVGGGTEAFF. Looking up the rest from reference TRBV30 and TRBJ1-1 gives the full variable domain: SQTIHQWPATLVQPVGSPLSLECTVEGTSNPNLYWYRQAAGRGLQLLFYSVGIGQISSEVPQNLSASRPQDRQFILSSKKLLLSDSGFYLCAWVGGGTEAFFGQGTRLTVV.

The chain uses TRBV19 and TRBJ2-7; 9 bases fit TRBD2. Germline lookup yields CDR1 LNHDA and CDR2 SQIVND (reference sequence). V was pared by 3 bases and J by 4 bases, with 7 bases of the junction left unmatched. The CDR3 is 15 amino acids. The CDR3 DNA reads TGTGCCAGTAGTATTGCTAGCGGGGAGAATTACGAGCAGTACTTC. Translation gives CASSIASGENYEQYF.

This rearrangement joins TRBV19 to TRBJ2-5; 9 bases match TRBD2. This CDR3 is built from 16 residues. V dropped 4 bases and J dropped 2; count of bases not matched to a gene: 8. Germline values: CDR1 LNHDA, CDR2 SQIVND (reference sequence). This chain's CDR3 is CASSTGLARGQETQYF. In nucleotides, the CDR3 is TGTGCCAGTAGTACGGGACTAGCCAGGGGGCAAGAGACCCAGTACTTC.

The chain is built from TRBV29-1 and TRBJ2-1, with a weak D call TRBD1 (6 bases). In germline, CDR1 is SQVTM, CDR2 ANQGSEA. V lost 7 bases, J lost 6 bases, and 13 bases lay in between. The CDR3 extends over 12 amino acids. The DNA for the CDR3 is TGCAGCGGGGATCAGGGGTCCAATGAGCAGTTCTTC. Protein sequence: CSGDQGSNEQFF.